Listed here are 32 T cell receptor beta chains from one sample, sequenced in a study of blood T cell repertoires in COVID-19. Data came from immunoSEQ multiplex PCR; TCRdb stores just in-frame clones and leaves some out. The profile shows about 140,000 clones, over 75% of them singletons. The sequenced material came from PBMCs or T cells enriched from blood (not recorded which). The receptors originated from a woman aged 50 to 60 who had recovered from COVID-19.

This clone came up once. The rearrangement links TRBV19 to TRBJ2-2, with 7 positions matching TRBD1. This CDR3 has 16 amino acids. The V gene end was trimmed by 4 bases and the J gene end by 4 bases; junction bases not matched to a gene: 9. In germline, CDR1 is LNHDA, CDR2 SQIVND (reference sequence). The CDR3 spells CASSTGTALGTGELFF. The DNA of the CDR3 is TGTGCCAGTAGTACCGGGACAGCCCTGGGCACCGGGGAGCTGTTTTTT.

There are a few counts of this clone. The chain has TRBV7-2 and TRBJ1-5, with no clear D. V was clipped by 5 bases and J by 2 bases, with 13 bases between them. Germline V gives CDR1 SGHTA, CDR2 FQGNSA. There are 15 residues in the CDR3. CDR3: CASSARAGGNQPQHF. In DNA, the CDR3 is TGTGCCAGCAGCGCCCGGGCCGGGGGCAATCAGCCCCAGCATTTT.

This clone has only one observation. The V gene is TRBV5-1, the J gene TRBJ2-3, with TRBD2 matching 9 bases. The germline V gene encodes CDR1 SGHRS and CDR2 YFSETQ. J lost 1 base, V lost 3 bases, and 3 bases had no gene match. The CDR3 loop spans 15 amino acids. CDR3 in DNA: TGCGCCAGCAGCTATAGCGGGGGTGGCACAGATACGCAGTATTTT. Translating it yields CASSYSGGGTDTQYF.

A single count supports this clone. Written as DNA, the CDR3 is TGTGCCAGCAGCTTAGCAGGGCGGGGACTAGCGGCTAATGAGCAGTTCTTC. Its translation: CASSLAGRGLAANEQFF. The V call is TRBV7-9, the J call TRBJ2-1; 11 bases are a match to TRBD2. Germline-derived CDR1 and CDR2 are SEHNR and FQNEAQ (reference sequence). Trimming took 0 bases from V and 7 from J; bases not matched to a gene: 8. This CDR3 region has 17 residues.

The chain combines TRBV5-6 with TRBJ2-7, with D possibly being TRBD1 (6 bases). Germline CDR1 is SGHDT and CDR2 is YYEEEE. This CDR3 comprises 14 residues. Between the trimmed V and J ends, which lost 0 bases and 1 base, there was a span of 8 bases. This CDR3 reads CASSLDTGSYEQYF. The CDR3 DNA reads TGTGCCAGCAGCTTGGATACAGGGTCCTACGAGCAGTACTTC.

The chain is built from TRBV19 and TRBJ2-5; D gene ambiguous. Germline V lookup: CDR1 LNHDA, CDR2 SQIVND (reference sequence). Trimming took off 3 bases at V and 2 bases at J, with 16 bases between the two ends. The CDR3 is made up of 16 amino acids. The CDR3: CASSISRRGLQETQYF. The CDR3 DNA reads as TGTGCCAGTAGTATCTCCCGACGAGGCCTGCAAGAGACCCAGTACTTC.

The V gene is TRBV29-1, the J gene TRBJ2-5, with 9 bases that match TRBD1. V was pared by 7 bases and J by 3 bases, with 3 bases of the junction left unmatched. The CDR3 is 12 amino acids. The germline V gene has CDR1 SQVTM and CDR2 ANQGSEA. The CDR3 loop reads CSGGTGKETQYF. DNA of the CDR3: TGCAGCGGGGGGACAGGGAAAGAGACCCAGTACTTC.

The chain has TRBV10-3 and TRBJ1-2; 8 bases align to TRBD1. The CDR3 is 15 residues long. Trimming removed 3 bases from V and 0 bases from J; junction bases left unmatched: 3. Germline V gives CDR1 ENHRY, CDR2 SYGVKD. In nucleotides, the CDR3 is TGTGCCATCAGTGAAACAGGGGGAACTAACTATGGCTACACCTTC. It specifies CAISETGGTNYGYTF.

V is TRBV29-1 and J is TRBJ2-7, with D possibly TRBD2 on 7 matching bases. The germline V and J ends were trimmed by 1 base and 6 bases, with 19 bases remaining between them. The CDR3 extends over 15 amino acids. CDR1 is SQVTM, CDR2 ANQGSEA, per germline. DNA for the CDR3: TGCAGCGTTGAAGCGGGGGGACTATTACAGGGCGAGCAGTACTTC. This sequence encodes CSVEAGGLLQGEQYF.

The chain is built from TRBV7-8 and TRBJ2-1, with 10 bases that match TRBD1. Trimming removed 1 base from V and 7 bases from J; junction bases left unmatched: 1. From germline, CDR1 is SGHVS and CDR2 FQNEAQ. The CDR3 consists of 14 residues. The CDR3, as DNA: TGTGCCAGCAGCTTAGGGGACAGGGGAAATGAGCAGTTCTTC. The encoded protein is CASSLGDRGNEQFF.

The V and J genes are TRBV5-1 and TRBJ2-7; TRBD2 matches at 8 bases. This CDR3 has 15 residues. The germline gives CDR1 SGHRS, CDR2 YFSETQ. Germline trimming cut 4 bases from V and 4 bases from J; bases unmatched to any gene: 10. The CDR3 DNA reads TGCGCCAGCAGCCCGGCCGGGGGGGAGGGATACGAGCAGTACTTC. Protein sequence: CASSPAGGEGYEQYF.

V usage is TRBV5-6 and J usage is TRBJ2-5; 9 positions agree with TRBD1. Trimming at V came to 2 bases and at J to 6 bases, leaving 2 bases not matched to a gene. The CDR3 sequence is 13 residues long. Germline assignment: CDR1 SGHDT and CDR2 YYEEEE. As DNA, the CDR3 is TGTGCCAGCAGCTTTTACAGGGGGCAGACCCAGTACTTC. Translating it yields CASSFYRGQTQYF.

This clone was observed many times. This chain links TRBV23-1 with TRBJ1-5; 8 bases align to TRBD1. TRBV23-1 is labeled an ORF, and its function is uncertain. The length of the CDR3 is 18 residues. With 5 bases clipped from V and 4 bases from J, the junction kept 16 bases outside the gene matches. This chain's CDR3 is CASSNGHYDRGKNQPQHF. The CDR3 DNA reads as TGCGCCAGCAGTAACGGGCATTACGACAGGGGTAAAAATCAGCCCCAGCATTTT.

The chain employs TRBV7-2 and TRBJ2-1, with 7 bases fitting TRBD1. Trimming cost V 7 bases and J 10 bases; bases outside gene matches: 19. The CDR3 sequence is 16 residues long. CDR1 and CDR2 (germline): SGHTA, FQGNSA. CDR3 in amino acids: CASNQGTGVYFWEQFF. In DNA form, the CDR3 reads TGTGCCAGCAACCAAGGAACAGGGGTATATTTCTGGGAGCAGTTCTTC.

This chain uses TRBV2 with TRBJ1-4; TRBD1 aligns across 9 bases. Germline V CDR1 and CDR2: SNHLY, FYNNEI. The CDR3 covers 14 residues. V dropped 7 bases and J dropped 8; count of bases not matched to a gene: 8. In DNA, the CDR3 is TGTGCCAGCACATCCGGGACAGGGCGGGAAAAACTGTTTTTT. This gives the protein CASTSGTGREKLFF.

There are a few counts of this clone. The CDR3 DNA reads as TGTGCCAGTTTATCGACAGGGGCACGGCTTAACTATGGCTACACCTTC. Translated: CASLSTGARLNYGYTF. The gene calls are TRBV19 and TRBJ1-2, with 8 bases identical to TRBD1. This CDR3 is 16 amino acids long. V dropped 8 bases and J dropped 1; count of bases not matched to a gene: 12. Germline V gene data show CDR1 as LNHDA and CDR2 as SQIVND (reference sequence). The full variable domain, rest sourced from reference TRBV19 and TRBJ1-2, is DGGITQSPKYLFRKEGQNVTLSCEQNLNHDAMYWYRQDPGQGLRLIYYSQIVNDFQKGDIAEGYSVSREKKESFPLTVTSAQKNPTAFYLCASLSTGARLNYGYTFGSGTRLTVV.

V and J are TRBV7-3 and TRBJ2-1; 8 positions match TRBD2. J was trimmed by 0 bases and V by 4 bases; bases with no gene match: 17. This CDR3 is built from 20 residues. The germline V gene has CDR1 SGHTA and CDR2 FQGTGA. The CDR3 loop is CASSSTGGGLLVRSYNEQFF. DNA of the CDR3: TGTGCCAGCAGCTCCACCGGGGGGGGACTACTGGTTCGCTCCTACAATGAGCAGTTCTTC.

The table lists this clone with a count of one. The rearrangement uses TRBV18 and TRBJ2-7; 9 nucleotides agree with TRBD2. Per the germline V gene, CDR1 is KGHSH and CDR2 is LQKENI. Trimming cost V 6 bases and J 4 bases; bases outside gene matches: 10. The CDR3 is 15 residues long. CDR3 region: CASSPRTSVSYEQYF. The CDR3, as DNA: TGTGCCAGCTCCCCTAGGACTAGCGTCTCTTACGAGCAGTACTTC.

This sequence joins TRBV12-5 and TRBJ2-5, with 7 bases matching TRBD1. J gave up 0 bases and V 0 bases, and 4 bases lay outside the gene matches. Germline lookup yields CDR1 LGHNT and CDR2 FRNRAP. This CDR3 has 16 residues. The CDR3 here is CASGLVGTVYQETQYF. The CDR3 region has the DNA TGTGCTAGTGGTTTGGTAGGGACAGTGTACCAAGAGACCCAGTACTTC.

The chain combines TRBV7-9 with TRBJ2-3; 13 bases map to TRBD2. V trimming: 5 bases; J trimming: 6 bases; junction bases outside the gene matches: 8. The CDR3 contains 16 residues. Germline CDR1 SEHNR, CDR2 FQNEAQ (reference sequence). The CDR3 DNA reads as TGTGCCAGCAGCCAAGGCACTAGCGGGGGGGCGGATACGCAGTATTTT. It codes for CASSQGTSGGADTQYF.

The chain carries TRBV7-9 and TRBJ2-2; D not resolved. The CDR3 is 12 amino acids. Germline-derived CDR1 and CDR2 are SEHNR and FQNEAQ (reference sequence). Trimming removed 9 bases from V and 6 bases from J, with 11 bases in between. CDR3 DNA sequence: TGTGCCAGTTACCCGGTCGCCGGGGAGCTGTTTTTT. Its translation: CASYPVAGELFF. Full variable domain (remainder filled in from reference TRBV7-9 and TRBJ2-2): DTGVSQNPRHKITKRGQNVTFRCDPISEHNRLYWYRQTLGQGPEFLTYFQNEAQLEKSRLLSDRFSAERPKGSFSTLEIQRTEQGDSAMYLCASYPVAGELFFGEGSRLTVL.

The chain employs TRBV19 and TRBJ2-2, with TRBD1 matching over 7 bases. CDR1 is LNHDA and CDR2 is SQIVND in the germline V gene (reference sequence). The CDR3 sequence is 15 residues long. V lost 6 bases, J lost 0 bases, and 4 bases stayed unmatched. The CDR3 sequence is CASRNRGANTGELFF. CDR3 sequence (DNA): TGTGCCAGTAGGAACAGGGGTGCGAACACCGGGGAGCTGTTTTTT.

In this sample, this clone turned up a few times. The CDR3 spells CASSPTGTGASYEQYF. The DNA for the CDR3 is TGTGCCAGCTCACCAACCGGGACAGGGGCGTCCTACGAGCAGTACTTC. The rearrangement uses TRBV18 and TRBJ2-7; 10 nucleotides line up with TRBD1. Germline CDR1 and CDR2: KGHSH and LQKENI. CDR3 length: 16 residues. V shed 2 bases and J 1 base; nucleotides not matched to a gene: 5.

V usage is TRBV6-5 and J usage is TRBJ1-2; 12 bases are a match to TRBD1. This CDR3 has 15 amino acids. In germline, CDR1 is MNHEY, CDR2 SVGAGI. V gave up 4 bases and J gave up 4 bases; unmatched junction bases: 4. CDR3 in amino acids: CASSSGQGASYGYTF. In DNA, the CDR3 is TGTGCCAGCAGTTCGGGACAGGGGGCAAGCTATGGCTACACCTTC.

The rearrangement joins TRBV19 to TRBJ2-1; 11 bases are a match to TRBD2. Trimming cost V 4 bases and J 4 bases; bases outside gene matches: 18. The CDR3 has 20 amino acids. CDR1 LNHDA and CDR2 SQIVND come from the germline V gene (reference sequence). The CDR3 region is CASSKDPSPLAGAEYNEQFF. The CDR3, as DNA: TGTGCCAGTAGTAAAGACCCGTCCCCACTAGCGGGGGCCGAATACAATGAGCAGTTCTTC.

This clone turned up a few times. The CDR3 spells CASSLVAGENTEAFF. The CDR3 DNA follows: TGTGCCAGCAGCTTGGTCGCAGGGGAGAACACTGAAGCTTTCTTT. The chain links TRBV5-5 to TRBJ1-1, with D tentatively TRBD1 (6 bases). This CDR3 has 15 residues. Germline V CDR1 and CDR2: SGHKS, YYEKEE (reference sequence). The V end was cut by 0 bases, the J end by 1 base, with 10 bases between.

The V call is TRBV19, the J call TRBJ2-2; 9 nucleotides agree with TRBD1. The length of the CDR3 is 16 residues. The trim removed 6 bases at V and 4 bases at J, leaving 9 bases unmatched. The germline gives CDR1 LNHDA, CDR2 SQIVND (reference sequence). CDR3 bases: TGTGCCAGTAGGATACAGGGGGCGCGGGGCACCGGGGAGCTGTTTTTT. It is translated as CASRIQGARGTGELFF.

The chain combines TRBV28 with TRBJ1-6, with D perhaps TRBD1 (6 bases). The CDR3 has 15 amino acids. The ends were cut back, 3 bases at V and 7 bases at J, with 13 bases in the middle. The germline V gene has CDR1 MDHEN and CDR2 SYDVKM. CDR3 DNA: TGTGCCAGCAGTTTGAACACGGGGACAAATTCACCCCTCCACTTT. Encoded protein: CASSLNTGTNSPLHF.

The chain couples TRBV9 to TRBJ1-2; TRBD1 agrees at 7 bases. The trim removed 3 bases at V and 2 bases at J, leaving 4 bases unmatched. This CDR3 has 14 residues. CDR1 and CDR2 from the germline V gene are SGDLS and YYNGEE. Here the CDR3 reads CASSGPGQNYGYTF. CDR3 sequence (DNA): TGTGCCAGCAGCGGGCCGGGACAGAACTATGGCTACACCTTC.

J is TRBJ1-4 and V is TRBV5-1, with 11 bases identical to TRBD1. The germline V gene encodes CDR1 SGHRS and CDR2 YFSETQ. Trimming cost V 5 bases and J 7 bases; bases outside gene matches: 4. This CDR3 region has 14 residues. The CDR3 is CASRPGTGGEKLFF. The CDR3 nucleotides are TGCGCCAGCAGACCTGGGACAGGGGGTGAAAAACTGTTTTTT. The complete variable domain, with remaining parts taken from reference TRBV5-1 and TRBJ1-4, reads KAGVTQTPRYLIKTRGQQVTLSCSPISGHRSVSWYQQTPGQGLQFLFEYFSETQRNKGNFPGRFSGRQFSNSRSEMNVSTLELGDSALYLCASRPGTGGEKLFFGSGTQLSVL.

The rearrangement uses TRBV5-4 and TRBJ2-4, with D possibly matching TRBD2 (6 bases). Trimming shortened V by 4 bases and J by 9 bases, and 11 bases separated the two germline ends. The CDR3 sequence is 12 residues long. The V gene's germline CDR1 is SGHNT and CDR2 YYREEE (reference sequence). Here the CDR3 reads CASSEAGGIQYF. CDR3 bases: TGTGCCAGCAGCGAAGCCGGGGGCATTCAGTACTTC.

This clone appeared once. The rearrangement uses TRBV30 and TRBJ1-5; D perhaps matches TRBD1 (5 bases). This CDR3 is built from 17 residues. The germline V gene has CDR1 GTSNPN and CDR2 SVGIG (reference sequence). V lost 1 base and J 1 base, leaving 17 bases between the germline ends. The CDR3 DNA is TGTGCCTGGAGTGAGGGTGGAGGGGTGGTAAGCAATCAGCCCCAGCATTTT. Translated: CAWSEGGGVVSNQPQHF.